Here is one T cell receptor (beta chain) with its context. Its antigen has not been determined. The record has no base qualities; no much larger clone is one base away. All donors were healthy Caucasians. Three pairs of female monozygotic twins, all aged about 18 to 30 years, made up the twin cohort. Positive isolation kits from Invitrogen were used to isolate the CD4+ and CD8+ T cell populations. Library creation used 5' RACE. TCRdb lists the instrument as Illumina HiSeq 2000. Template switching added a universal primer binding site, and the final cDNA carried a unique molecular identifier that allowed TCR cDNA molecules to be counted accurately. First-strand cDNA for TCR alpha and beta chains was synthesized from specific primers in the conserved constant-segment region. Each cDNA library was double barcoded, with a SMART-Mk sample barcode plus Illumina barcodes, to control for contamination. TruSeq adapter sequences along with Illumina sample barcodes were introduced in two successive PCR steps. TCR alpha and beta cDNA libraries were sequenced on the Illumina HiSeq platform with custom primers. The study's processing was this. Raw reads were processed with MiGEC to extract unique molecular identifiers, and MiXCR was used to determine CDR3 positions. Recombination models were inferred per individual with the repgenHMM and IGoR tools using an EM algorithm. The analysis of shared clonotypes was done with the tcR package in R, with sharing normalized by the product of cloneset sizes. Out-of-frame nonproductive sequences were analyzed to study raw recombination free of thymic and clonal selection effects. TCRdb reran the public reads through fastp at Q25 and MiXCR, keeping productive beta chains. Rows are unified per CDR3 protein, each entry keeping the most common DNA and genes. TCRdb, not the original authors, processed these V and J calls. Counted in this sample were about 520,000 distinct CDR3 sequences; under 25% of them appeared once. Of the sample, around 0.9% falls within the top ten clones.

This sample was included in a study of identical twins (dated by TCRdb to 2015 to 2016). Turning to the overall study: TCR alpha and beta repertoires from monozygotic twins, unrelated adults of various ages and cord blood were deep-sequenced to test whether fetal clonotypes persist. To rule out contamination, replicate twin experiments were performed at different times with different library preparation protocols. Overall results and qualifications from the work: Abundant cord blood beta clonotypes had fewer insertions, young adult naive repertoires showed a similar but weaker trend, and memory repertoires showed no such trend. Because the same donors could not be followed over many years, the conclusions depended on cross-sectional statistical analysis. Zero-insertion analyses could be partly confounded by invariant T cells such as MAIT and iNKT, although diverse VJ usage argued against such confounding for most clonotypes. Out-of-frame TCR alpha sequences shared between twins showed an excess of low generation-probability sequences compared with coincidental sharing between unrelated individuals. In monozygotic twins, out-of-frame TCR alpha sharing was systematically underestimated by recombination models, although the models agreed with sharing between unrelated individuals. The excess sharing between twins in beta out-of-frame sequences was weaker because fewer shared sequences reduced the signal-to-noise ratio.

The trim is 7 bases for V and 9 bases for J, with a gap of 18 bases between the germline ends. Reading the germline V gene gives CDR1 MNHNS and CDR2 SASEGT. The CDR3 covers 13 residues, taking in both the cysteine and the phenylalanine. Just the 39-base CDR3 DNA is kept, in frame starting at base 1. These data are also associated with another study on T cells expressing NK-cell markers. As the second paper documents: Three sorted T-cell subsets (CD3+CD56+NKG2C+, CD3+CD56+NKG2C- and CD3+CD56-NKG2C+) from fewer than 10 donors had their TCR beta-chain repertoires profiled. Of the eight sequenced donors, seven were found to be HCMV-seropositive and one was found to be HCMV-seronegative. To restrict sorting to alphabetaTCR-expressing T cells, an anti-gammadeltaTCR antibody was added in several experiments. In six donors, the dominant CD3+CD56+NKG2C+ clonotypes were among the top 10 CD8+ clonotypes and accounted for about 1.0-8% of CD8+ T cells. Those dominant clonotypes were again the most abundant among CD3+CD56-NKG2C+ cells in a handful of donors, at roughly 28.3-65%. Whether the expanded NKG2C-expressing T cell clones were specific for HCMV antigens remained unclear. The eight sequenced donors were randomly selected healthy volunteers, three men and five women. To determine HCMV serostatus, a commercial ELISA kit was used to detect HCMV-specific IgG in serum. MIGEC handled demultiplexing of the reads and grouping by UMI, while MiTCR was used to assemble and quantify clonotypes. To exclude erroneous sequences, only TCR cDNA sequences supported by at least two reads were retained. The tcR package was used for downstream repertoire analysis, and clonotypes were matched between fractions using CDR3 nucleotide sequence together with V segment. VDJmatch was used to annotate antigen specificity against VDJdb, with one amino acid substitution allowed in CDR3.

Sequences were obtained from CD4+ T cells sorted from blood. The chain uses TRBV6-1 and TRBJ1-1; TRBD1 might be the D gene, on 5 matching bases. The clonotype was recovered from a woman between 18 and 30 years old in good health. Read as DNA, the sequence is TGTGCCAGCAACCCAACGGGGACGCCTAAAGCTTTCTTT. Its translation reads: CASNPTGTPKAFF.